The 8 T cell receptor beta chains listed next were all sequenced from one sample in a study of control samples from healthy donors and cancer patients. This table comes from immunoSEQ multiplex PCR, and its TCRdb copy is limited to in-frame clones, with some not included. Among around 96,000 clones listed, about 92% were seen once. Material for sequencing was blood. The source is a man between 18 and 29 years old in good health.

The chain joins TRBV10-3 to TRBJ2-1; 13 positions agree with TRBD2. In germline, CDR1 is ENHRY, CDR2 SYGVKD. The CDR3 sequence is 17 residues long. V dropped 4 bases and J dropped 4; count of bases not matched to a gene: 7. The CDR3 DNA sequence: TGTGCCATCAGTGTATCGACTAGCGGGGGGCAATACAATGAGCAGTTCTTC. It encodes CAISVSTSGGQYNEQFF.

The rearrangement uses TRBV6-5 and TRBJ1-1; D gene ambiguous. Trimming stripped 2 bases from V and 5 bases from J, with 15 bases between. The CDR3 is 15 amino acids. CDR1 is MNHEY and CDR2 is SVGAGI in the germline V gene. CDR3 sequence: CASSYGYRGGTEAFF. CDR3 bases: TGTGCCAGCAGTTACGGATACCGGGGTGGAACTGAAGCTTTCTTT.

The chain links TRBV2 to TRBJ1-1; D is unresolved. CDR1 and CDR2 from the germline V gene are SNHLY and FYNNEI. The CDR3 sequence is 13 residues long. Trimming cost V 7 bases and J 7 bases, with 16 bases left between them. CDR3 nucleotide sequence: TGTGCCAGCACCTTCTATTCAAAAGATGAAGCTTTCTTT. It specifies CASTFYSKDEAFF.

The CDR3 sequence: CASSLISGSDQPQHF. CDR3 bases: TGTGCCAGCAGCTTAATTTCAGGGAGCGATCAGCCCCAGCATTTT. The chain uses TRBV7-6 and TRBJ1-5, with a possible D match to TRBD1 (5 bases). V dropped 2 bases and J dropped 5 bases, with 13 bases sitting between them. This CDR3 comprises 15 residues. Germline CDR1 and CDR2: SGHVS and FNYEAQ.

CDR3 in DNA: TGTGCCAGCAGTTCGGACGACAGCAATTACGGAGCTTTCTTT. Translated: CASSSDDSNYGAFF. The chain has TRBV27 and TRBJ1-1, with a weak D call TRBD1 (5 bases). Germline V CDR1 and CDR2: MNHEY, SMNVEV (reference sequence). CDR3 length: 14 residues. The germline V and J ends were trimmed by 4 bases and 10 bases, with 19 bases remaining between them.

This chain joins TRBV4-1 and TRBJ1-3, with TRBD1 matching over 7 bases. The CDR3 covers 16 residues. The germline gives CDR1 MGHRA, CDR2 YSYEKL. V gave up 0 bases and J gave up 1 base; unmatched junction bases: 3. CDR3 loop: CASSQETGPSGNTIYF. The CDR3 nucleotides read TGCGCCAGCAGCCAAGAGACAGGGCCATCTGGAAACACCATATATTTT.

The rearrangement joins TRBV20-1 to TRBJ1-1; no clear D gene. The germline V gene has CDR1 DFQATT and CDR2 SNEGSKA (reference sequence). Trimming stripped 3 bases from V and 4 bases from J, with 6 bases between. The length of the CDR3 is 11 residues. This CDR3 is CSASRGTEAFF. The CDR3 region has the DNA TGCAGTGCTAGCCGGGGCACTGAAGCTTTCTTT.

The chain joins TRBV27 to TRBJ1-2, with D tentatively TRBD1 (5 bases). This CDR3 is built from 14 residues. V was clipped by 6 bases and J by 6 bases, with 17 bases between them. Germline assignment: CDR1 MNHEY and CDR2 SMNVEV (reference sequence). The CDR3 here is CASSSTRVENGYTF. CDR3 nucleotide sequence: TGTGCCAGCAGCTCCACCAGGGTGGAAAATGGCTACACCTTC.